This TCR beta chain was obtained from a study of Ad26.COV2.S vaccination and SARS-CoV-2 variants. Background on the study: The COV1001 Ad26.COV2.S trial arm included the donor. Donor got 5x10^10 or 1x10^11 viral particles of Ad26.COV2.S.

Regarding the study as a whole: Similar non-spike TCR breadth was observed in recipients of vaccine and of placebo.

The CDR3 has 15 residues. Germline V gives CDR1 ENHRY, CDR2 SYGVKD. V shed 9 bases and J shed 1 base, with 17 bases lying between them. TCRdb keeps only in-frame clones here, not all; method: immunoSEQ multiplex PCR. The profile shows 320,000 or so clones, roughly 90% of them singletons. This clone was recorded once. Its specificity is unknown. As to treatment: around 19 received Ad26.COV2.S at low or high dose, single or two shots; about 5 received placebo; per-sample allocation not given. Vaccine and placebo recipients were sampled on day 63 after the first injection. An Ad26 vector expressing Wuhan-strain SARS-CoV-2 spike constituted the vaccine.

J is TRBJ2-3 and V is TRBV10-3; D is possibly TRBD1 or TRBD2 (5 bases each). The specimen comprised peripheral blood, sampled in a trial of Ad26.COV2.S vaccine versus placebo. This receptor was identified in a person aged 18-65 years who received the Ad26.COV2.S COVID-19 vaccine or a placebo. The CDR3 sequence: CAIPGPEAGTDTQYF. CDR3 coding DNA: TGTGCCATTCCGGGACCAGAGGCTGGCACAGATACGCAGTATTTT.